Below, one T cell receptor (beta chain) is given with its context. Libraries were prepared by immunoSEQ multiplex PCR; TCRdb keeps only in-frame clonotypes and omits some of them. Of about 44,000 clones in the sample, roughly 95% are singletons; the top ten hold over 0.8%. Trimming removed 0 bases at V and 4 bases at J, with 10 bases between. CDR1 is KGHSH and CDR2 is LQKENI in the germline V gene. This CDR3 is built from 16 residues. This entry belongs to a study of T cell changes during pregnancy in multiple sclerosis. The sequence derives from a female donor with multiple sclerosis, enrolled in a pregnancy study. The specimen was peripheral blood, collected in the second trimester of pregnancy. The chain employs TRBV18 and TRBJ2-6, with D tentatively TRBD2 (5 bases). The CDR3 spells CASSPPGVAGANVLTF. CDR3 sequence (DNA): TGTGCCAGCTCACCACCGGGAGTCGCCGGGGCCAACGTCCTGACTTTC.